These 32 T cell receptor beta chains were all obtained from the same sample, sequenced in a study of T cell responses to AZD1222 COVID-19 vaccine. The table came from immunoSEQ multiplex PCR; TCRdb's copy has only in-frame clones and leaves some out. This sample has fewer than 85,000 clones, with 70% to 90% found just once. Here the sequenced sample was peripheral blood, taken 28 days after the second AZD1222 dose. The receptors derive from an adult who received the AZD1222 COVID-19 vaccine.

CDR3 nucleotides: TGTGCCAGCAGCCTGGAGGGGGGACACAAAAACATTCAGTACTTC. Translated, it gives CASSLEGGHKNIQYF. The chain joins TRBV7-8 to TRBJ2-4; D is perhaps TRBD1 or TRBD2 (6 bases each). This CDR3 has 15 amino acids. Germline V gene sequence: CDR1 SGHVS, CDR2 FQNEAQ. V was shortened by 5 bases and J by 3 bases, with 14 bases between the two germline ends. Filled out from reference TRBV7-8 and TRBJ2-4, the complete variable domain reads GAGVSQSPRYKVAKRGQDVALRCDPISGHVSLFWYQQALGQGPEFLTYFQNEAQLDKSGLPSDRFFAERPEGSVSTLKIQRTQQEDSAVYLCASSLEGGHKNIQYFGAGTRLSVL.

The rearrangement uses TRBV6-5 and TRBJ2-1; tentative D call: TRBD2 (5 bases). The CDR3 totals 13 residues. CDR1 and CDR2 from the germline V gene are MNHEY and SVGAGI. Trimming removed 7 bases at V and 6 bases at J, with 13 bases between. This CDR3 is CASTQPGFNEQFF. The CDR3 DNA follows: TGTGCCAGCACCCAGCCGGGGTTCAATGAGCAGTTCTTC.

The chain uses TRBV6-1 and TRBJ1-6, with D possibly being TRBD1 (6 bases). Per germline, CDR1 MNHNS and CDR2 SASEGT. Trimming left V 3 bases short and J 7 bases short, with 13 bases between. The length of the CDR3 is 15 residues. The CDR3, as DNA: TGTGCCAGCAGTGAGGGGGAACAGGGCAATTCACCCCTCCACTTT. This encodes CASSEGEQGNSPLHF.

The chain couples TRBV27 to TRBJ1-1; no clear D. Germline-derived CDR1 and CDR2 are MNHEY and SMNVEV (reference sequence). Trimming shortened V by 3 bases and J by 0 bases, and 8 bases separated the two germline ends. The CDR3 is 14 amino acids. CDR3: CASSLVHLNTEAFF. The CDR3 region has the DNA TGTGCCAGCAGTTTGGTGCACTTGAACACTGAAGCTTTCTTT.

The chain combines TRBV27 with TRBJ2-7, with 7 bases that match TRBD1. Germline lookup yields CDR1 MNHEY and CDR2 SMNVEV (reference sequence). With V trimmed by 6 bases and J by 3 bases, 17 bases remained unmatched. The CDR3 extends over 17 amino acids. CDR3 DNA: TGTGCCAGCAGCCCCCCGCCCGACAGGGAAGTAATCTACGAGCAGTACTTC. It is translated as CASSPPPDREVIYEQYF.

The gene calls are TRBV30 and TRBJ2-7; 8 bases line up with TRBD1. Trimming took 3 bases from V and 3 from J; bases not matched to a gene: 7. The CDR3 has 14 amino acids. Germline CDR1 reads GTSNPN; CDR2 reads SVGIG (reference sequence). The CDR3 nucleotides read TGTGCCTGGAGCGCAGGACAGGGCGGCTACGAGCAGTACTTC. Its translation: CAWSAGQGGYEQYF.

V is TRBV5-6 and J is TRBJ2-1, with 7 bases aligning to TRBD2. The V and J ends lost 6 bases and 2 bases, in that order; junction bases with no gene match: 17. CDR1 is SGHDT, CDR2 YYEEEE, per germline. The CDR3 contains 18 residues. CDR3 residues: CASIHQALGSGTYNEQFF. CDR3 coding DNA: TGTGCCAGCATCCACCAGGCTTTGGGGAGCGGGACCTACAATGAGCAGTTCTTC.

This rearrangement joins TRBV7-8 to TRBJ2-3; no firm D call. Trimming took off 1 base at V and 1 base at J, with 12 bases between the two ends. The germline CDR1 and CDR2 sequences are SGHVS and FQNEAQ. The CDR3 runs 16 residues. The CDR3 loop reads CASSLEGGRRTDTQYF. The CDR3 DNA follows: TGTGCCAGCAGCTTAGAGGGCGGAAGGCGCACAGATACGCAGTATTTT.

The rearrangement uses TRBV6-6 and TRBJ1-5, with TRBD1 as a possible D gene (5 bases). This CDR3 has 15 residues. Trimming removed 2 bases from V and 2 bases from J, with 10 bases in between. Germline values: CDR1 MNHNY, CDR2 SVGAGI (reference sequence). In DNA, the CDR3 is TGTGCCAGCAGTTACACAGGTGGGGGCAATCAGCCCCAGCATTTT. This sequence encodes CASSYTGGGNQPQHF.

On this clone itself: The sample holds other DNA sequences that translate to the same CDR3. CDR3 nucleotides: TGTGCCAGCAGCAGACAGGGCAACACTGAAGCTTTCTTT. Translated: CASSRQGNTEAFF. This chain uses TRBV7-2 with TRBJ1-1, with TRBD1 matching 7 bases. The CDR3 length is 13 residues. Germline V lookup: CDR1 SGHTA, CDR2 FQGNSA. The V gene end was trimmed by 5 bases and the J gene end by 2 bases; junction bases not matched to a gene: 2.

This CDR3 reads CASREGATNEKLFF. CDR3 DNA sequence: TGTGCCAGCAGGGAGGGTGCAACTAATGAAAAACTGTTTTTT. The V call is TRBV6-6, the J call TRBJ1-4; D is uncertain. Germline values: CDR1 MNHNY, CDR2 SVGAGI (reference sequence). With 6 bases removed from V and 0 bases from J, the gap between germline ends came to 8 bases. This CDR3 is built from 14 residues.

V and J are TRBV6-5 and TRBJ1-2; D is unclear. Germline V gene sequence: CDR1 MNHEY, CDR2 SVGAGI. This CDR3 has 15 residues. Trimming cost V 5 bases and J 5 bases, with 18 bases left between them. CDR3 nucleotide sequence: TGTGCCAGCAGTCCCTCCGGGTCCAGGCGGTATGGCTACACCTTC. It specifies CASSPSGSRRYGYTF.

V gene TRBV7-3 combines with J gene TRBJ2-3, with TRBD2 matching over 14 bases. CDR1 and CDR2 from the germline V gene are SGHTA and FQGTGA. V shed 4 bases and J 2 bases; nucleotides not matched to a gene: 2. CDR3 size: 16 residues. Written as DNA, the CDR3 is TGTGCCAGCAGCTCGGGACTAGCGGGAGCCACAGATACGCAGTATTTT. Amino acid sequence: CASSSGLAGATDTQYF.

Only one count was recorded for this clone. V usage is TRBV19 and J usage is TRBJ1-3; D may be TRBD1 (5 bases). With 7 bases removed from V and 2 bases from J, the gap between germline ends came to 15 bases. The CDR3 is 15 residues long. The germline gives CDR1 LNHDA, CDR2 SQIVND (reference sequence). CDR3 DNA sequence: TGTGCCAGTACCACCATGTGGGGGGCTGGAAACACCATATATTTT. It encodes CASTTMWGAGNTIYF.

This chain uses TRBV5-1 with TRBJ2-7, with unresolved D. With 2 bases removed from V and 2 bases from J, the gap between germline ends came to 11 bases. Germline CDR1 and CDR2: SGHRS and YFSETQ. The CDR3 covers 14 residues. CDR3 bases: TGCGCCAGCAGCTTAAGAGACAAGACCTACGAGCAGTACTTC. Its protein is CASSLRDKTYEQYF.

This chain uses TRBV7-2 with TRBJ1-2, with D possibly TRBD1 on 5 matching bases. V lost 1 base and J 4 bases, leaving 13 bases between the germline ends. Germline V gene sequence: CDR1 SGHTA, CDR2 FQGNSA. The CDR3 is made up of 15 amino acids. The CDR3 nucleotides read TGTGCCAGCAGCTTAGACTTTCTGGGGGGCTATGGCTACACCTTC. It codes for CASSLDFLGGYGYTF.

The chain employs TRBV11-2 and TRBJ2-3; 8 nucleotides align to TRBD2. The germline gives CDR1 SGHAT, CDR2 FQNNGV. The CDR3 totals 12 residues. V was clipped by 5 bases and J by 9 bases; unmatched bases: 4. The CDR3 is CASSLAGRTQYF. CDR3 DNA: TGTGCCAGCAGCCTAGCGGGCCGGACGCAGTATTTT.

The chain joins TRBV12-5 to TRBJ1-2; TRBD1 agrees at 9 bases. The CDR3 has 13 residues. Germline CDR1 is LGHNT and CDR2 is FRNRAP. The V segment lost 4 bases and the J segment 4 bases; nucleotides outside the gene matches: 1. DNA for the CDR3: TGTGCTAGTGGTTGGGACAGGGTCTATGGCTACACCTTC. Its protein is CASGWDRVYGYTF.

The chain uses TRBV12-3 or TRBV12-4 and TRBJ2-7, with 7 bases identical to TRBD1. This CDR3 contains 12 residues. The trim removed 1 base at V and 12 bases at J, leaving 6 bases unmatched. The CDR3 sequence is CASSLGDSQLYF. The CDR3 bases are TGTGCCAGCAGTTTAGGGGACAGCCAGTTGTACTTC.

The chain is built from TRBV7-8 and TRBJ2-5; tentative D call: TRBD2 (6 bases). V gave up 6 bases and J gave up 2 bases, with 13 bases separating them. There are 14 residues in the CDR3. CDR1 SGHVS and CDR2 FQNEAQ come from the germline V gene. As DNA, the CDR3 is TGTGCCAGCAGTTCCATGGCGGGACAAGAGACCCAGTACTTC. Encoded protein: CASSSMAGQETQYF.

The chain carries TRBV13 and TRBJ1-1; no definite D call. The CDR3 loop spans 12 amino acids. V dropped 3 bases and J dropped 0 bases, with 2 bases sitting between them. Germline V CDR1 and CDR2: PRHDT, FYEKMQ (reference sequence). CDR3 protein: CASSLVNTEAFF. As DNA, the CDR3 is TGTGCCAGCAGCTTGGTGAACACTGAAGCTTTCTTT.

This chain uses TRBV30 with TRBJ2-7, with D maybe TRBD1 (6 bases). Trimming stripped 0 bases from V and 5 bases from J, with 8 bases between. Germline values: CDR1 GTSNPN, CDR2 SVGIG (reference sequence). The CDR3 length is 12 residues. The CDR3 DNA reads TGTGCCTGGAGTGTAGGGGGTGACGAGCAGTACTTC. Its protein is CAWSVGGDEQYF. Full variable domain (outside the CDR3, taken from reference TRBV30 and TRBJ2-7): SQTIHQWPATLVQPVGSPLSLECTVEGTSNPNLYWYRQAAGRGLQLLFYSVGIGQISSEVPQNLSASRPQDRQFILSSKKLLLSDSGFYLCAWSVGGDEQYFGPGTRLTVT.

V usage is TRBV7-8 and J usage is TRBJ1-1, with D maybe TRBD1 (6 bases). Trimming cost V 4 bases and J 5 bases, with 14 bases left between them. This CDR3 spans 14 amino acids. CDR1 is SGHVS, CDR2 FQNEAQ, per germline. The CDR3 spells CASSSTGIWTEAFF. CDR3 nucleotides: TGTGCCAGCAGCTCAACAGGGATTTGGACTGAAGCTTTCTTT.

V and J are TRBV11-2 and TRBJ1-1; 8 nucleotides line up with TRBD1. CDR3 length: 15 amino acids. V dropped 5 bases and J dropped 4; count of bases not matched to a gene: 9. CDR1 SGHAT and CDR2 FQNNGV come from the germline V gene. As DNA, the CDR3 is TGTGCCAGCAGCCCGAGACAGGGGCACGGCACTGAAGCTTTCTTT. The encoded protein is CASSPRQGHGTEAFF.

The genes are TRBV11-1 and TRBJ2-5; the match to TRBD1 covers 8 bases. Germline V gene sequence: CDR1 SGHAT, CDR2 FQDESV (reference sequence). V was pared by 8 bases and J by 3 bases, with 2 bases of the junction left unmatched. The CDR3 extends over 12 amino acids. In nucleotides, the CDR3 is TGTGCCAGCGCGGGACAGGAAGAGACCCAGTACTTC. This gives the protein CASAGQEETQYF.

The chain links TRBV4-1 to TRBJ1-2, with TRBD1 as a possible D gene (5 bases). The V gene lost 5 bases and the J gene lost 4 bases, with 14 bases spanning the gap. The germline gives CDR1 MGHRA, CDR2 YSYEKL. The CDR3 consists of 14 residues. CDR3: CASSWTQEIYGYTF. The CDR3 nucleotides are TGCGCCAGCAGCTGGACACAGGAAATCTATGGCTACACCTTC.

V and J are TRBV30 and TRBJ2-5; 9 nucleotides agree with TRBD1. CDR3 length: 13 amino acids. The germline gives CDR1 GTSNPN, CDR2 SVGIG (reference sequence). V lost 3 bases, J lost 2 bases, and 1 base stayed unmatched. The CDR3 loop is CAWRDRGQETQYF. As DNA, the CDR3 is TGTGCCTGGAGGGACAGGGGTCAAGAGACCCAGTACTTC.

The J gene is TRBJ1-1, the V gene TRBV6-5, with 9 bases aligning to TRBD1. This CDR3 has 15 residues. Trimming at V came to 6 bases and at J to 4 bases, leaving 9 bases not matched to a gene. The germline V gene encodes CDR1 MNHEY and CDR2 SVGAGI. The CDR3 loop reads CASRPDRGSVTEAFF. The DNA of the CDR3 is TGTGCCAGCAGACCCGACAGGGGGTCTGTCACTGAAGCTTTCTTT.

This chain joins TRBV5-6 and TRBJ1-3; D remains ambiguous. The ends were cut back, 2 bases at V and 4 bases at J, with 7 bases in the middle. The CDR3 contains 13 residues. CDR1 SGHDT and CDR2 YYEEEE come from the germline V gene. The CDR3 coding sequence is TGTGCCAGCAGCTTACGAGGCGGAAACACCATATATTTT. Protein: CASSLRGGNTIYF.

This chain links TRBV20-1 with TRBJ1-1, with no clear D. Germline V gene data show CDR1 as DFQATT and CDR2 as SNEGSKA (reference sequence). The V gene lost 7 bases and the J gene lost 1 base, with 7 bases spanning the gap. The CDR3 length is 11 residues. The DNA for the CDR3 is TGCAGTGTTCTGGGGAACACTGAAGCTTTCTTT. Protein product: CSVLGNTEAFF.

The chain couples TRBV3-1 (or the pseudogene TRBV3-2) to TRBJ1-1, with 8 nucleotides matching TRBD1. The CDR3 is made up of 15 amino acids. In germline, CDR1 is LGHDT, CDR2 YNNKEL (reference sequence). Trimming cost V 4 bases and J 11 bases; bases outside gene matches: 15. The CDR3 protein is CASSLQQGAGWGAFF. The CDR3 nucleotides are TGTGCCAGCAGCCTCCAGCAGGGGGCGGGTTGGGGGGCTTTCTTT.

For the CDR3, the DNA is TGTGCCAGCAGCTTAGAGGCTAGCGGCCCCACCGGGGAGCTGTTTTTT. Translating it yields CASSLEASGPTGELFF. The J gene is TRBJ2-2, the V gene TRBV11-3, with TRBD2 matching over 7 bases. The CDR3 loop spans 16 amino acids. The V gene's germline CDR1 is SGHNT and CDR2 YENEEA. V gave up 0 bases and J gave up 4 bases; unmatched junction bases: 5.